Listed here are 18 T cell receptor beta chains from one sample, sequenced in a study of monozygotic twins with inflammatory bowel disease (dated by TCRdb to between 2018 and 2021). Library prep was done by 5' RACE. The sequencing machine was an Illumina HiSeq 2500. After reprocessing by TCRdb, each CDR3 protein sequence is one entry, and no DNA is given. This sample's clone table shows approximately 160,000 distinct CDR3 sequences. Clones ranked in the top ten supply more than 2.5% of the sample. Material: blood. Receptor source: a human donor with ulcerative colitis or Crohn's disease, or a healthy co-twin of an affected twin (not recorded which).

The chain is built from TRBV10-3 and TRBJ2-1; TCRdb designates TRBD2, a call that cannot be tested without DNA. CDR3 size: 15 residues. Germline assignment: CDR1 ENHRY and CDR2 SYGVKD. The CDR3 region is CAIKEATSGRIEQFF.

J is TRBJ2-1 and V is TRBV5-1; TCRdb designates TRBD1, a call that cannot be tested without DNA. CDR3 size: 14 residues. Per germline, CDR1 SGHRS and CDR2 YFSETQ. The CDR3: CASSALGDDNEQFF.

This chain uses TRBV27 with TRBJ1-1; TCRdb lists TRBD1, though no DNA is available to test this call. The CDR3 loop spans 13 amino acids. Germline-derived CDR1 and CDR2 are MNHEY and SMNVEV (reference sequence). The CDR3 spells CASSEQGLPEAFF.

The chain joins TRBV18 to TRBJ2-1. The CDR3 is 15 amino acids. Germline CDR1 is KGHSH and CDR2 is LQKENI. Here the CDR3 reads CASSPKGDSYNEQFF.

The chain carries TRBV5-1 and TRBJ2-1; as DNA is missing, the TRBD1 call by TCRdb cannot be tested. Germline V gives CDR1 SGHRS, CDR2 YFSETQ. This CDR3 is 15 amino acids long. CDR3 sequence: CASSLPGRIYNEQFF.

The rearrangement links TRBV29-1 to TRBJ2-5; TCRdb selects TRBD1, and the lack of DNA leaves this call unchecked. Germline loops: CDR1 SQVTM, CDR2 ANQGSEA. This CDR3 is 13 amino acids long. The CDR3 loop reads CSDRQGIGETQYF.

CDR3 sequence reads: CASSSSAGTSGRRPPDTQYF. The chain links TRBV19 to TRBJ2-3; TCRdb picks TRBD2, but there is no DNA to check that call. Germline CDR1 is LNHDA and CDR2 is SQIVND (reference sequence). CDR3 length: 20 residues.

The V gene is TRBV20-1, the J gene TRBJ2-7; the TCRdb call, TRBD2, lacks DNA for checking. The CDR3 totals 13 residues. The germline V gene encodes CDR1 DFQATT and CDR2 SNEGSKA (reference sequence). The CDR3 spells CSAETGLYYEQYF.

This chain joins TRBV7-3 and TRBJ2-3; the D call from TCRdb, TRBD1, cannot be confirmed without DNA. This CDR3 comprises 16 residues. Germline V gene sequence: CDR1 SGHTA, CDR2 FQGTGA. The CDR3 protein is CASSLGGDNMLDTQYF.

The chain is built from TRBV5-1 and TRBJ1-5. The CDR3 is 14 amino acids. Per germline, CDR1 SGHRS and CDR2 YFSETQ. The CDR3 reads CASSTEGGNQPQHF. The full variable domain, completed using reference TRBV5-1 and TRBJ1-5, is KAGVTQTPRYLIKTRGQQVTLSCSPISGHRSVSWYQQTPGQGLQFLFEYFSETQRNKGNFPGRFSGRQFSNSRSEMNVSTLELGDSALYLCASSTEGGNQPQHFGDGTRLSIL.

This CDR3 is CASSPQGAGSYNSPLHF. This rearrangement joins TRBV5-1 to TRBJ1-6. Germline values: CDR1 SGHRS, CDR2 YFSETQ. The CDR3 extends over 17 amino acids.

V gene TRBV4-1 combines with J gene TRBJ2-7; TCRdb's D call of TRBD1 is untestable without DNA. The CDR3 has 18 residues. Germline lookup yields CDR1 MGHRA and CDR2 YSYEKL. The CDR3 region is CASSQVLGGQGRPYEQYF.

The chain employs TRBV7-9 and TRBJ2-2; TCRdb picks TRBD2, but there is no DNA to check that call. The V gene's germline CDR1 is SEHNR and CDR2 FQNEAQ (reference sequence). The CDR3 covers 13 residues. The CDR3 spells CASSLVATGELFF.

The rearrangement uses TRBV7-2 and TRBJ2-7. Germline values: CDR1 SGHTA, CDR2 FQGNSA. The CDR3 loop spans 11 amino acids. CDR3: CASSNYYEQYF.

The chain carries TRBV5-1 and TRBJ2-1; TCRdb returns TRBD2, unconfirmable since there is no DNA. The CDR3 sequence is 16 residues long. The germline V gene has CDR1 SGHRS and CDR2 YFSETQ. CDR3 sequence: CASSLTTSGRALEQFF.

V usage is TRBV2 and J usage is TRBJ2-7. Per germline, CDR1 SNHLY and CDR2 FYNNEI. The CDR3 is 13 amino acids. The CDR3 protein is CASSVGISYEQYF. The variable domain in full, completed from reference TRBV2 and TRBJ2-7, reads EPEVTQTPSHQVTQMGQEVILRCVPISNHLYFYWYRQILGQKVEFLVSFYNNEISEKSEIFDDQFSVERPDGSNFTLKIRSTKLEDSAMYFCASSVGISYEQYFGPGTRLTVT.

V gene TRBV7-6 combines with J gene TRBJ1-1. This CDR3 is 14 amino acids long. Germline values: CDR1 SGHVS, CDR2 FNYEAQ. CDR3 sequence reads: CASSFGGQNTEAFF. The whole variable domain, remainder taken from reference TRBV7-6 and TRBJ1-1, is GAGVSQSPRYKVTKRGQDVALRCDPISGHVSLYWYRQALGQGPEFLTYFNYEAQQDKSGLPNDRFSAERPEGSISTLTIQRTEQRDSAMYRCASSFGGQNTEAFFGQGTRLTVV.

V gene TRBV15 combines with J gene TRBJ2-7. The CDR3 is 14 amino acids. Per the germline V gene, CDR1 is LNHNV and CDR2 is YYDKDF (reference sequence). This CDR3 reads CATSRGNVDYEQYF.